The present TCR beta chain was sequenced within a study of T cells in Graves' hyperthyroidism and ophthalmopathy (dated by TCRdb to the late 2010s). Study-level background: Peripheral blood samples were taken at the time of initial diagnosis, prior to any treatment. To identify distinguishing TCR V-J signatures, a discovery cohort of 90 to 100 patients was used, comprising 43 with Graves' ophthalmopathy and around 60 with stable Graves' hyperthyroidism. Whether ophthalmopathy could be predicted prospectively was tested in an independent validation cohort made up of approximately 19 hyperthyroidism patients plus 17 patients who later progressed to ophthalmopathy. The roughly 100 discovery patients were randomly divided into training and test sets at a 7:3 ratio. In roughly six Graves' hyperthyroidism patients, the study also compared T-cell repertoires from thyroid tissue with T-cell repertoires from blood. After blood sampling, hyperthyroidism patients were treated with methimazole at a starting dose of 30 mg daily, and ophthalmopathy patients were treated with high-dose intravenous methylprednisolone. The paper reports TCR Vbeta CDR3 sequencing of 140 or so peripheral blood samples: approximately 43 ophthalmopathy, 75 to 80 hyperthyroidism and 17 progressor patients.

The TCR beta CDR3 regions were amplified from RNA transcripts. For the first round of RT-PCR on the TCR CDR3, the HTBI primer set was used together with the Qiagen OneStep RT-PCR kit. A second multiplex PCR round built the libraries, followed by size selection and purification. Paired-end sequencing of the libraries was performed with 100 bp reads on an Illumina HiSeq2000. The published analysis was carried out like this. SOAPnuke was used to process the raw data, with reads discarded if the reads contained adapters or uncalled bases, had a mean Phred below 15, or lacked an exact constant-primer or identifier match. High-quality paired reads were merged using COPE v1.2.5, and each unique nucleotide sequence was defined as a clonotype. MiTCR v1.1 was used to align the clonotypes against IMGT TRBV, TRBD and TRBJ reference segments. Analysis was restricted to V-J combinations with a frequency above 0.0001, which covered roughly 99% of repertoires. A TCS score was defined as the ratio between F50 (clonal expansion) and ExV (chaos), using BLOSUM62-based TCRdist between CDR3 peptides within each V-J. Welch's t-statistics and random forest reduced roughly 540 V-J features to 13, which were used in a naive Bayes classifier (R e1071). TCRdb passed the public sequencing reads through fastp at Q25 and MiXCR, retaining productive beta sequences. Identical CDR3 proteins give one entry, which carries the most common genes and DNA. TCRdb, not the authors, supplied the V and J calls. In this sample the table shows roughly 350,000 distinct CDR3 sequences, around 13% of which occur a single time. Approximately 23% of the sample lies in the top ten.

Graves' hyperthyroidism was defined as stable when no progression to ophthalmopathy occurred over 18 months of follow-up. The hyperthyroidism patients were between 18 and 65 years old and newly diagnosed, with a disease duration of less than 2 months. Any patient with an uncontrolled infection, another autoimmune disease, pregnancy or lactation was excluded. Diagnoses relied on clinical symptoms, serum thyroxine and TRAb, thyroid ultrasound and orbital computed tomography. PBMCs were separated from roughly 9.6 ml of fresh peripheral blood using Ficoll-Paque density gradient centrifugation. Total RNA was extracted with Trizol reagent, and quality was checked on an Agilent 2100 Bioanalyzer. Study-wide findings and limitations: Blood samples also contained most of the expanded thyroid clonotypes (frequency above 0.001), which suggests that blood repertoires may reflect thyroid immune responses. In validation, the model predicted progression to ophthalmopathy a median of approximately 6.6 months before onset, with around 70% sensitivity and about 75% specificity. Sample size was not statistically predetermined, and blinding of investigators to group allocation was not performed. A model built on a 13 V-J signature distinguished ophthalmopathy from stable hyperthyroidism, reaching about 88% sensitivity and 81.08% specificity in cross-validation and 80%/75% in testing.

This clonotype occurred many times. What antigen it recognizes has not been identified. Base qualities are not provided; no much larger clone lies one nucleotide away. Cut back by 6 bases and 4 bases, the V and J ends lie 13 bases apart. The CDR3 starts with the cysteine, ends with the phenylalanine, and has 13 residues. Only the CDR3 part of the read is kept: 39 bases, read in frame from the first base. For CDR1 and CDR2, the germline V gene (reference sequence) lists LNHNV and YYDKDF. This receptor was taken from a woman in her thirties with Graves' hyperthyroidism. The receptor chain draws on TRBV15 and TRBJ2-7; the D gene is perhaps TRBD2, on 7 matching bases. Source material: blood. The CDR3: CATRRGGLYEQYF. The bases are TGTGCCACCAGAAGGGGGGGGCTATACGAGCAGTACTTC.